These 14 T cell receptor beta chains originate from one sample sequenced in a study of cytomegalovirus exposure and HLA in healthy donors. Profiling relied on immunoSEQ multiplex PCR, and the TCRdb table lists in-frame clones only, not all of them. The top ten hold approximately 1.1% of the sample, which has about 330,000 clones, roughly 87% seen once. The sample taken for sequencing was PBMCs. The receptors originated from a woman aged 30 to 39 in good health and CMV-seropositive.

This chain joins TRBV6-5 and TRBJ2-5; D gene unclear. The V gene's germline CDR1 is MNHEY and CDR2 SVGAGI. There are 11 residues in the CDR3. Trimming left V 5 bases short and J 6 bases short, with 7 bases between. The CDR3 here is CASSQRKTQYF. CDR3 sequence (DNA): TGTGCCAGCAGTCAACGGAAGACCCAGTACTTC.

This clone came up once. This rearrangement joins TRBV13 to TRBJ2-3, with 13 nucleotides matching TRBD2. Germline loops: CDR1 PRHDT, CDR2 FYEKMQ (reference sequence). V lost 0 bases, J lost 5 bases, and 2 bases stayed unmatched. CDR3 size: 16 residues. In DNA, the CDR3 is TGTGCCAGCAGCTTAGGCCGGACTAGCGGGGGAGATACGCAGTATTTT. It translates to CASSLGRTSGGDTQYF.

The chain carries TRBV11-2 and TRBJ2-3; TRBD2 matches at 10 bases. Trimming took 5 bases from V and 5 from J; bases not matched to a gene: 13. The length of the CDR3 is 17 residues. The germline V gene has CDR1 SGHAT and CDR2 FQNNGV. The CDR3: CASSRYTAGGPEDTQYF. The CDR3 bases are TGTGCCAGCAGCCGATATACAGCGGGAGGGCCGGAAGATACGCAGTATTTT.

This clone was counted once. This chain joins TRBV19 and TRBJ1-1; D unresolved. Trimming cost V 6 bases and J 11 bases, with 13 bases left between them. There are 11 residues in the CDR3. Germline CDR1 is LNHDA and CDR2 is SQIVND (reference sequence). As DNA, the CDR3 is TGTGCCAGTAGCCCCGGGGAGGCGGCTTTCTTT. Its protein product is CASSPGEAAFF. Full variable domain (outside the CDR3, taken from reference TRBV19 and TRBJ1-1): DGGITQSPKYLFRKEGQNVTLSCEQNLNHDAMYWYRQDPGQGLRLIYYSQIVNDFQKGDIAEGYSVSREKKESFPLTVTSAQKNPTAFYLCASSPGEAAFFGQGTRLTVV.

This clone occurred once. V and J are TRBV5-6 and TRBJ1-1; D not resolved. Trimming shortened V by 0 bases and J by 6 bases, and 12 bases separated the two germline ends. CDR1 is SGHDT, CDR2 YYEEEE, per germline. This CDR3 is built from 14 residues. CDR3 region: CASSLDSDVPEAFF. CDR3 bases: TGTGCCAGCAGCTTGGATTCGGACGTACCTGAAGCTTTCTTT.

This chain links TRBV7-3 with TRBJ1-2; no firm D call. There are 13 residues in the CDR3. Germline V gene data show CDR1 as SGHTA and CDR2 as FQGTGA. V was trimmed by 3 bases and J by 2 bases, leaving 7 bases between them. CDR3 DNA: TGTGCCAGCAGCTTTAAAGGGAACTATGGCTACACCTTC. Translation gives CASSFKGNYGYTF.

The chain joins TRBV6-5 to TRBJ2-1; D might be TRBD1 or TRBD2, each matching 6 bases. V lost 6 bases and J 8 bases, leaving 20 bases between the germline ends. The CDR3 has 15 amino acids. From germline, CDR1 is MNHEY and CDR2 SVGAGI. The CDR3 nucleotides read TGTGCCAGCAGCAGGGGACTCCTGGGGGTCGATGAGCAGTTCTTC. Protein: CASSRGLLGVDEQFF.

V is TRBV15 and J is TRBJ1-1; no definite D call. From germline, CDR1 is LNHNV and CDR2 YYDKDF (reference sequence). There are 13 residues in the CDR3. V was trimmed by 1 base and J by 1 base, leaving 4 bases between them. The CDR3 sequence is CATSRGKNTEAFF. In DNA, the CDR3 is TGTGCCACCAGCAGAGGGAAGAACACTGAAGCTTTCTTT.

On this clone: An end of the junction does not agree with germline; a read error may underlie this. The chain employs TRBV7-9 and TRBJ2-1, with a possible D match to TRBD1 (6 bases). Germline CDR1 reads SEHNR; CDR2 reads FQNEAQ (reference sequence). The CDR3 covers 14 residues. CDR3 region: CASNLDGQLNEQFF. The CDR3 DNA sequence: TGTGCCAGCAACTTAGATGGACAGCTCAATGAGCAGTTCTTC.

The rearrangement links TRBV12-5 to TRBJ2-7; TRBD1 aligns across 7 bases. The CDR3 loop spans 16 amino acids. Germline assignment: CDR1 LGHNT and CDR2 FRNRAP. V trimming: 0 bases; J trimming: 5 bases; junction bases outside the gene matches: 10. The CDR3 sequence is CASGLVPGRGSDEQYF. In DNA, the CDR3 is TGTGCTAGTGGTTTGGTACCGGGCAGGGGGTCTGACGAGCAGTACTTC.

The rearrangement uses TRBV4-3 and TRBJ2-1, with 7 positions matching TRBD2. The V segment lost 1 base and the J segment 0 bases; nucleotides outside the gene matches: 6. From germline, CDR1 is LGHNA and CDR2 YSLEER. This CDR3 is 17 amino acids long. This CDR3 is CASSQGGGFFSYNEQFF. The CDR3 DNA sequence: TGCGCCAGCAGCCAAGGCGGGGGATTCTTCTCCTACAATGAGCAGTTCTTC.

This chain joins TRBV7-8 and TRBJ2-7; D may be TRBD1 (6 bases). V was trimmed by 6 bases and J by 0 bases, leaving 12 bases between them. The CDR3 length is 14 residues. Germline loops: CDR1 SGHVS, CDR2 FQNEAQ. This CDR3 reads CASSTDRSSYEQYF. As DNA, the CDR3 is TGTGCCAGCAGTACAGACAGGAGCTCCTACGAGCAGTACTTC.

This clone was picked up many times. V gene TRBV7-3 combines with J gene TRBJ2-3; 8 bases fit TRBD2. The CDR3 spans 16 residues. With V trimmed by 5 bases and J by 1 base, 8 bases remained unmatched. Germline-derived CDR1 and CDR2 are SGHTA and FQGTGA. This chain's CDR3 is CASSRPGREGTDTQYF. The DNA of the CDR3 is TGTGCCAGCAGCAGACCTGGGCGGGAGGGCACAGATACGCAGTATTTT.

This sequence joins TRBV5-1 and TRBJ1-4; no firm D call. The germline CDR1 and CDR2 sequences are SGHRS and YFSETQ. The CDR3 runs to 13 residues. Trimming left V 4 bases short and J 8 bases short, with 12 bases between. The CDR3 here is CASSPNKGEKLFF. In nucleotides, the CDR3 is TGCGCCAGCAGCCCTAATAAAGGGGAAAAACTGTTTTTT.